These T cell receptor beta chains were read from a single sample in a study of tumor-infiltrating lymphocytes in primary liver carcinoma. TCRdb redid the calling of the multiplex PCR reads with MiXCR, one entry per CDR3 protein. The data contain about 20,000 distinct CDR3 sequences, around 77% of them singletons. The specimen was liver tumor tissue from sampling region 4. Receptors originate from a woman aged 25 to 39 with primary liver carcinoma and hepatitis B virus infection. The conserved cysteine and the conserved F or W are not part of the CDR3 here. Only part of the rows carry a size: once, few, many, or a class if the clone is expanded.

v_gene,abundance,CDR3aa
TRBV11-2,NA,SSSPWEGRLF
TRBV11-2,NA,ASNYIGQGENGQL
TRBV5-1,NA,ARNSPLWDSYEQY
TRBV6-5,NA,ANSYNDSSSYKQY
TRBV29-1,NA,RVDHGTSRPYDEQF
TRBV11-1,NA,ASNFGQCYIEAF
TRBV12-3/TRBV12-4,NA,ASSTCPWSEETQY
TRBV29-1,NA,SVDGYSVTEAS
TRBV5-6,NA,GNNRLQGSLNEQF
TRBV14,NA,ASSQDLAGLTKEQY
TRBV11-2,NA,ASSAWERGRKRWSNTEAF
TRBV28,NA,ANSSTGTGGEQY
TRBV5-4,once,ASKGGEDTQY
TRBV12-3/TRBV12-4,NA,ASSLGRMNTEAS
TRBV5-6,NA,ASSLWAASNQPQY
TRBV11-1,many,ASSHNRGPNEKLF
TRBV13,NA,ASSLGGFSIGGTEVF
TRBV7-9,NA,ASSSARRVSTDTQY
TRBV4-3,once,ASNQDWGGVNGYI
TRBV29-1,NA,SATGEMDSAVETQY
TRBV11-2,NA,ASSLDRGLETQY
TRBV6-5,once,ASRRISGTEQY
TRBV11-2,NA,ASSSQGLPDTGELF
TRBV11-2,NA,ASSLTRGRAEAF
TRBV6-6,NA,ASFLGLCRANVLT
TRBV6-1,once,ASNEHGRSSTQH
TRBV11-2,NA,AVSSQGAPDTGELF
TRBV5-4,NA,ASSVDGHPPPTSTQY
TRBV6-1,medium-sized,ASSGAVSGNTIY
TRBV29-1,NA,AATGVSSNEQF
TRBV4-1,NA,ASSQDGLGCGCT
TRBV11-2,NA,ASSPDPQLNAVELF
TRBV6-5,NA,ASITDRGPTQY
TRBV6-1,NA,ASNERFPVLRSNYGYT
TRBV4-2,NA,ASSQGQNQPQH
TRBV6-5,NA,VSSYKESSSYEQY
TRBV4-3,few,ASSQAVMGGHINYEQY
TRBV4-2,NA,ASSQGSSEYYSYEQH
TRBV29-1,once,GVVHWGGGYT
TRBV11-1,NA,ASSFGQGYSGAF
TRBV11-2,NA,ASSFTGDGQPQH
TRBV5-4,medium-sized,ASSSALTSTDTQY
TRBV11-2,many,ASTLTGRTDTQY
TRBV11-2,NA,ANSLHLGDTQY
TRBV4-3,NA,ANSQEPVTSGKTGVTNTQY
TRBV5-4,NA,ASSLLDTSQETQY
TRBV9,NA,ASSVAHSGTEVF
TRBV4-1,NA,ASSPEMSRDTSKRY
TRBV4-3,NA,TSSQESSDIGSGANVLT
TRBV29-1,NA,CVETSNHNEQF
TRBV11-2,NA,ACRIVYHEQY
TRBV10-3,NA,AISESAARHETQY